The entry below gives a single TCR beta chain sequence along with its context. Its target is unknown. The entry originates in a study of cytomegalovirus exposure and HLA in healthy donors. Study results and limitations: Cytomegalovirus status was reportedly diagnosed by the classifier with high sensitivity and specificity. Through in vitro validation, a few CMV-associated chains were shown to be specific for CMV antigens. The study put some 160 TCR beta chains on its list as cytomegalovirus-associated.

Sequencing was performed with immunoSEQ multiplex PCR; in TCRdb, only in-frame clones are kept and a portion is missing. The sample includes fewer than 150,000 clones, around 89% seen only once; the top ten take around 1.9%. Trimming cost V 0 bases and J 8 bases, with 4 bases left between them. This CDR3 is 12 amino acids long. Germline V CDR1 and CDR2: MGHRA, YSYEKL. Sequencing used PBMCs. J is TRBJ1-4 and V is TRBV4-1; D is ambiguous. This receptor was taken from a man aged 18 to 30 in good health and CMV-seronegative. The CDR3 sequence: CASSQDMEKLFF. CDR3 DNA: TGCGCCAGCAGCCAAGACATGGAAAAACTGTTTTTT.